The source of this TCR beta chain is a study of shared clonotypes between healthy human individuals. The germline gives CDR1 SNHLY, CDR2 FYNNEI. V shed 1 base and J shed 3 bases, with 8 bases lying between them. The CDR3 is 14 amino acids. The data were produced by immunoSEQ multiplex PCR, yet TCRdb's version contains in-frame clones alone and is incomplete. This sample carries some 200,000 clones, 90% to 95% of them seen once, and the ten largest clones take 0.067%. Sequencing input: naive CD4+ T cells sorted from blood. Specified subset: CD45RA+ positively selected. The genes are TRBV2 and TRBJ2-3, with a possible D match to TRBD1 (6 bases). This receptor was identified in a woman aged 25 to 39 in good health. The chain's CDR3 is CASSEGTVTDTQYF. CDR3 coding DNA: TGTGCCAGCAGTGAAGGGACAGTAACAGATACGCAGTATTTT.